A selection of T cell receptor beta chains follows, all from one sample in a study of cytomegalovirus exposure and HLA in healthy donors. Generated by immunoSEQ multiplex PCR, the TCRdb table keeps only in-frame clones and is missing some. The sample includes some 130,000 clones, approximately 71% of them seen just once. Sequencing was carried out using PBMCs. The receptors derive from a woman between 55 and 75 years old in good health and CMV-seronegative. CDR3s include the opening cysteine and the closing phenylalanine or tryptophan. The D gene is left open where the match is weak. Not every row has a clone size; where given, it reads once, few, many or a size class.

d_call: .
j_call: TRBJ1-1
v_call: TRBV4-2
clone_size: once
cdr3_aa: CASSQDAGNSEAFF
cdr3_nt: TGTGCCAGCAGCCAAGATGCGGGCAACTCTGAAGCTTTCTTT

d_call: .
j_call: TRBJ1-5
v_call: TRBV28
clone_size: .
cdr3_aa: CASSSSPGRISAGAQHF
cdr3_nt: TGTGCCAGCAGTTCGTCCCCCGGCAGGATCTCCGCGGGGGCCCAGCATTTT

d_call: .
j_call: TRBJ2-1
v_call: TRBV11-1
clone_size: .
cdr3_aa: CASSYGQGFFGEQFF
cdr3_nt: TGTGCCAGCAGTTATGGGCAGGGATTCTTTGGTGAGCAGTTCTTC

d_call: TRBD1
j_call: TRBJ1-1
v_call: TRBV15
clone_size: .
cdr3_aa: CATRNGTGNTEAFF
cdr3_nt: TGTGCCACCAGAAACGGGACAGGGAACACTGAAGCTTTCTTT

d_call: TRBD2
j_call: TRBJ2-3
v_call: TRBV5-1
clone_size: .
cdr3_aa: CASSSRTSGNLGTQYF
cdr3_nt: TGCGCCAGCAGCTCCCGGACTAGCGGGAATTTGGGTACGCAGTATTTT

d_call: TRBD2
j_call: TRBJ2-2
v_call: TRBV18
clone_size: few
cdr3_aa: CASSPPTSGRLTGELFF
cdr3_nt: TGTGCCAGCTCACCACCTACTAGCGGGCGCCTCACCGGGGAGCTGTTTTTT

d_call: TRBD2
j_call: TRBJ2-7
v_call: TRBV9
clone_size: .
cdr3_aa: CASSVMAGATYEQYF
cdr3_nt: TGTGCCAGCAGCGTAATGGCGGGAGCTACCTACGAGCAGTACTTC

d_call: .
j_call: TRBJ1-2
v_call: TRBV5-8
clone_size: .
cdr3_aa: CASSLGFGQAYGYTF
cdr3_nt: TGTGCCAGCAGCTTGGGTTTTGGACAAGCCTATGGCTACACCTTC

d_call: TRBD1
j_call: TRBJ1-6
v_call: TRBV7-9
clone_size: once
cdr3_aa: CASSPKPGQGSSPLHF
cdr3_nt: TGTGCCAGCAGTCCAAAGCCGGGACAGGGATCTTCACCCCTCCACTTT

d_call: TRBD1
j_call: TRBJ2-7
v_call: TRBV5-6
clone_size: .
cdr3_aa: CARPPRQGYDYEQYF
cdr3_nt: TGTGCCAGACCGCCTAGACAGGGGTACGACTACGAGCAGTACTTC

d_call: .
j_call: TRBJ2-7
v_call: TRBV27
clone_size: .
cdr3_aa: CASSLLPQGPTREQYF
cdr3_nt: TGTGCCAGCAGTTTACTCCCTCAGGGACCGACTAGAGAGCAGTACTTC

d_call: TRBD1
j_call: TRBJ2-1
v_call: TRBV27
clone_size: .
cdr3_aa: CASSIGTAYNEQFF
cdr3_nt: TGTGCCAGCAGTATCGGGACAGCCTACAATGAGCAGTTCTTC

d_call: .
j_call: TRBJ2-7
v_call: TRBV18
clone_size: .
cdr3_aa: CASSPDMGSYEQYF
cdr3_nt: TGTGCCAGCTCACCCGACATGGGTTCCTACGAGCAGTACTTC

d_call: .
j_call: TRBJ2-7
v_call: TRBV28
clone_size: .
cdr3_aa: CASSLLGGQRDEQYF
cdr3_nt: TGTGCCAGCAGTTTGCTTGGCGGTCAAAGAGACGAGCAGTACTTC

d_call: TRBD1
j_call: TRBJ1-2
v_call: TRBV28
clone_size: .
cdr3_aa: CASSLPAQGDYGYTF
cdr3_nt: TGTGCCAGCAGTTTACCGGCCCAGGGGGACTATGGCTACACCTTC

d_call: .
j_call: TRBJ1-1
v_call: TRBV30
clone_size: .
cdr3_aa: CAWRAGQGAEAFF
cdr3_nt: TGTGCCTGGAGGGCAGGGCAAGGGGCTGAAGCTTTCTTT

d_call: .
j_call: TRBJ2-1
v_call: TRBV2
clone_size: .
cdr3_aa: CASSDSVVLHEQFF
cdr3_nt: TGTGCCAGCAGTGATTCTGTAGTATTGCATGAGCAGTTCTTC

d_call: TRBD1
j_call: TRBJ2-7
v_call: TRBV4-1
clone_size: .
cdr3_aa: CASSQQSGQGSSYEQYF
cdr3_nt: TGCGCCAGCAGCCAACAATCAGGACAGGGGAGCTCCTACGAGCAGTACTTC

d_call: .
j_call: TRBJ2-1
v_call: TRBV11-2
clone_size: .
cdr3_aa: CASRGGSSGQRGNNEQFF
cdr3_nt: TGTGCCAGCAGGGGCGGGAGTTCTGGGCAGAGGGGGAACAATGAGCAGTTCTTC

d_call: .
j_call: TRBJ1-5
v_call: TRBV7-2
clone_size: .
cdr3_aa: CASSLASSNQPQHF
cdr3_nt: TGTGCCAGCAGCTTAGCTAGCAGCAATCAGCCCCAGCATTTT

d_call: TRBD2
j_call: TRBJ2-1
v_call: TRBV27
clone_size: few
cdr3_aa: CASSLWSSGTNEQFF
cdr3_nt: TGTGCCAGCAGTTTGTGGTCTAGCGGGACCAATGAGCAGTTCTTC

d_call: TRBD1
j_call: TRBJ2-5
v_call: TRBV7-8
clone_size: .
cdr3_aa: CASSFETGVKGTQYF
cdr3_nt: TGTGCCAGCAGCTTCGAGACAGGGGTGAAGGGGACCCAGTACTTC

d_call: TRBD1
j_call: TRBJ2-2
v_call: TRBV5-1
clone_size: .
cdr3_aa: CASSLSGTGDTGELFF
cdr3_nt: TGCGCCAGCAGCTTATCCGGGACAGGGGACACCGGGGAGCTGTTTTTT

d_call: TRBD2
j_call: TRBJ2-1
v_call: TRBV11-2
clone_size: .
cdr3_aa: CASSLVVAGGPGEQFF
cdr3_nt: TGTGCCAGCAGCTTAGTGGTAGCGGGAGGGCCGGGGGAGCAGTTCTTC

d_call: .
j_call: TRBJ2-1
v_call: TRBV6-1
clone_size: .
cdr3_aa: CASSVGYRFF
cdr3_nt: TGTGCCAGCAGTGTCGGTTACAGGTTCTTC

d_call: .
j_call: TRBJ2-6
v_call: TRBV11-2
clone_size: .
cdr3_aa: CASSLTRGRGANVLTF
cdr3_nt: TGTGCCAGCAGCTTAACGCGGGGGCGGGGGGCCAACGTCCTGACTTTC

d_call: .
j_call: TRBJ1-5
v_call: TRBV10-2
clone_size: .
cdr3_aa: CATPRGDKQPQHF
cdr3_nt: TGCGCCACCCCCCGGGGGGATAAGCAGCCCCAGCATTTT

d_call: .
j_call: TRBJ2-1
v_call: TRBV29-1
clone_size: .
cdr3_aa: CSAQGISGDYNEQFF
cdr3_nt: TGCAGCGCCCAAGGGATCTCAGGGGACTACAATGAGCAGTTCTTC

d_call: .
j_call: TRBJ1-3
v_call: TRBV10-3
clone_size: .
cdr3_aa: CAISEGAGLNSGNTIYF
cdr3_nt: TGTGCCATCAGTGAGGGGGCAGGCCTAAACTCTGGAAACACCATATATTTT

d_call: .
j_call: TRBJ2-3
v_call: TRBV5-1
clone_size: .
cdr3_aa: CASSLQGTTSTDTQYF
cdr3_nt: TGCGCCAGCAGTCTTCAGGGGACGACTAGCACAGATACGCAGTATTTT

d_call: .
j_call: TRBJ1-2
v_call: TRBV7-8
clone_size: .
cdr3_aa: CASSLSPGGGIGGYGYTF
cdr3_nt: TGTGCCAGCAGCTTATCCCCGGGAGGGGGAATTGGGGGTTATGGCTACACCTTC

d_call: .
j_call: TRBJ1-2
v_call: TRBV4-1
clone_size: few
cdr3_aa: CASSQEGAGTNYGYTF
cdr3_nt: TGCGCCAGCAGCCAAGAGGGGGCAGGCACTAACTATGGCTACACCTTC

d_call: .
j_call: TRBJ2-5
v_call: TRBV28
clone_size: .
cdr3_aa: CASTAGLETQYF
cdr3_nt: TGTGCCAGCACTGCAGGACTGGAGACCCAGTACTTC

d_call: .
j_call: TRBJ2-4
v_call: TRBV30
clone_size: .
cdr3_aa: CASKDSRGKNIQYF
cdr3_nt: TGTGCCTCCAAGGACTCACGGGGCAAAAACATTCAGTACTTC

d_call: TRBD2
j_call: TRBJ2-7
v_call: TRBV27
clone_size: .
cdr3_aa: CASSLSRTSGRPREQYF
cdr3_nt: TGTGCCAGCAGTTTATCAAGGACTAGCGGGAGGCCAAGGGAGCAGTACTTC

d_call: .
j_call: TRBJ2-7
v_call: TRBV2
clone_size: few
cdr3_aa: CASSEWSGFYEQYF
cdr3_nt: TGTGCCAGCAGTGAATGGTCAGGGTTCTACGAGCAGTACTTC

d_call: .
j_call: TRBJ1-1
v_call: TRBV2
clone_size: .
cdr3_aa: CASSHSRVNTEAFF
cdr3_nt: TGTGCCAGCAGTCATAGCAGGGTGAACACTGAAGCTTTCTTT

d_call: TRBD2
j_call: TRBJ2-5
v_call: TRBV2
clone_size: .
cdr3_aa: CASSGVAAGGKETQYF
cdr3_nt: TGTGCCAGCAGTGGGGTGGCGGCGGGGGGGAAAGAGACCCAGTACTTC

d_call: .
j_call: TRBJ2-1
v_call: TRBV7-3
clone_size: .
cdr3_aa: CASSPIGGAGYNEQFF
cdr3_nt: TGTGCCAGCAGCCCGATTGGGGGGGCGGGTTACAATGAGCAGTTCTTC

d_call: TRBD2
j_call: TRBJ2-1
v_call: TRBV2
clone_size: .
cdr3_aa: CASSEVGASGSISPYNEQFF
cdr3_nt: TGTGCCAGCAGTGAAGTTGGTGCTAGCGGGAGCATAAGCCCCTACAATGAGCAGTTCTTC

d_call: .
j_call: TRBJ1-5
v_call: TRBV28
clone_size: .
cdr3_aa: CASSLWGRQSNQPQHF
cdr3_nt: TGTGCCAGCAGTTTATGGGGCAGACAAAGCAATCAGCCCCAGCATTTT

d_call: TRBD1
j_call: TRBJ2-2
v_call: TRBV29-1
clone_size: .
cdr3_aa: CSVGQGANTGELFF
cdr3_nt: TGCAGCGTTGGACAGGGCGCGAACACCGGGGAGCTGTTTTTT

d_call: TRBD1
j_call: TRBJ1-2
v_call: TRBV5-1
clone_size: .
cdr3_aa: CASSMGQGGTSYTF
cdr3_nt: TGCGCCAGCAGCATGGGACAGGGGGGAACGAGCTACACCTTC

d_call: .
j_call: TRBJ1-5
v_call: TRBV7-8
clone_size: once
cdr3_aa: CASTHGGRNSNQPQHF
cdr3_nt: TGTGCCAGCACCCACGGAGGGCGTAATAGCAATCAGCCCCAGCATTTT

d_call: TRBD2
j_call: TRBJ2-1
v_call: TRBV14
clone_size: .
cdr3_aa: CASTSTVAPAGPPYNEQFF
cdr3_nt: TGTGCCAGCACCTCAACCGTGGCCCCAGCGGGACCCCCCTACAATGAGCAGTTCTTC

d_call: TRBD1
j_call: TRBJ2-7
v_call: TRBV5-1
clone_size: once
cdr3_aa: CASSLAGTGPSYEQYF
cdr3_nt: TGCGCCAGCAGCTTGGCCGGGACAGGGCCCTCCTACGAGCAGTACTTC

d_call: TRBD2
j_call: TRBJ2-1
v_call: TRBV7-8
clone_size: .
cdr3_aa: CASSSGLAGISYNEQFF
cdr3_nt: TGTGCCAGCAGCTCGGGGCTAGCGGGAATATCATACAATGAGCAGTTCTTC

d_call: TRBD1
j_call: TRBJ1-5
v_call: TRBV19
clone_size: few
cdr3_aa: CASSSARGPGQPQHF
cdr3_nt: TGTGCCAGTAGTAGTGCCAGGGGGCCGGGTCAGCCCCAGCATTTT

d_call: TRBD1
j_call: TRBJ2-7
v_call: TRBV9
clone_size: .
cdr3_aa: CASSVYQGDEQYF
cdr3_nt: TGTGCCAGCAGCGTATATCAGGGGGACGAGCAGTACTTC

d_call: .
j_call: TRBJ1-5
v_call: TRBV6-1
clone_size: few
cdr3_aa: CASSEGAGSQHF
cdr3_nt: TGTGCCAGCAGTGAAGGTGCGGGTAGTCAGCATTTT

d_call: TRBD2
j_call: TRBJ2-1
v_call: TRBV5-4
clone_size: .
cdr3_aa: CASSFHRPGGAYNEQFF
cdr3_nt: TGTGCCAGCAGCTTCCATAGGCCGGGAGGGGCCTACAATGAGCAGTTCTTC

d_call: TRBD2
j_call: TRBJ2-7
v_call: TRBV7-9
clone_size: many
cdr3_aa: CASNGGGAYEQYF
cdr3_nt: TGTGCCAGCAATGGGGGGGGAGCCTACGAGCAGTACTTC

d_call: TRBD2
j_call: TRBJ2-2
v_call: TRBV9
clone_size: .
cdr3_aa: CASSLHPTSGNTGELFF
cdr3_nt: TGTGCCAGCAGCCTTCACCCGACTAGCGGGAACACCGGGGAGCTGTTTTTT

d_call: TRBD2
j_call: TRBJ2-1
v_call: TRBV5-4
clone_size: .
cdr3_aa: CASSLAGGNEQFF
cdr3_nt: TGTGCCAGCAGCTTAGCGGGGGGGAATGAGCAGTTCTTC